This T cell receptor (beta chain) was sequenced for a study of shared clonotypes between healthy human individuals. Study as a whole: CD4 naive and memory got three plates each, CD8 naive two, CD8 memory one. Study-wide findings and caveats: Even with large depth, rarefaction showed that sorted-subset sequencing was incomplete. Relative to their counterparts shared across all four donors, non-shared clonotypes exhibited diminished generation probabilities.

Regarding this clone: The target antigen is unknown.

Sequenced by immunoSEQ multiplex PCR; TCRdb stores in-frame clones only, minus some. Of approximately 1.5 million clones detected, approximately 98.5% appear once; the ten largest clones hold 0.3% to 0.45%. Germline loops: CDR1 SGHNT, CDR2 YENEEA. With 5 bases clipped from V and 2 bases from J, the junction kept 6 bases outside the gene matches. The CDR3 totals 15 residues. Donors included only healthy HIV-negative adults lacking recent acute infections or vaccinations. The sequence came from a man aged 25 to 40 in good health. The sample was naive CD4+ T cells sorted from blood. Sample subset: CD45RA+ positively selected. V gene TRBV11-3 combines with J gene TRBJ2-3, with TRBD1 matching 8 bases. The CDR3 coding sequence is TGTGCCAGCAGCCTGGGACAGGAGATCACAGATACGCAGTATTTT. Amino acids: CASSLGQEITDTQYF. Supplemented by reference TRBV11-3 and TRBJ2-3, the full variable domain reads EAGVVQSPRYKIIEKKQPVAFWCNPISGHNTLYWYLQNLGQGPELLIRYENEEAVDDSQLPKDRFSAERLKGVDSTLKIQPAELGDSAVYLCASSLGQEITDTQYFGPGTRLTVL.